This T cell receptor beta chain comes out of a study of T-cell memory formation after mild COVID-19. Regarding the study as a whole: Specificity for SARS-CoV-2 was not confirmed among the second-wave clones peaking on day 37.

In the case of this clonotype: Its antigen is unknown.

The CDR3 contains 15 residues. Germline CDR1 reads MNHEY; CDR2 reads SMNVEV (reference sequence). Trimming removed 2 bases at V and 10 bases at J, with 18 bases between. MiXCR, applied by TCRdb to the 5' RACE reads, yields one record per CDR3 protein. Of approximately 210,000 distinct CDR3 sequences listed, about 27% are singletons. The V and J genes are TRBV27 and TRBJ2-1, with D perhaps matching TRBD1 (6 bases). This receptor was taken from an adult woman who had mild COVID-19 (a few samples of this study predate the infection). Cell type and time point are not known. The sequencing input was PBMCs or a T cell subset sorted from them (not recorded which). The CDR3 DNA sequence: TGTGCCAGCAGTTTAGACCCAAGGGGGACACGGGAGCAGTTCTTC. Its translation: CASSLDPRGTREQFF.